These 21 T cell receptor beta chains originate from one sample sequenced in a study of T cell changes during pregnancy in multiple sclerosis. TCRdb's table, derived via immunoSEQ multiplex PCR, lists solely in-frame clones and lacks some. The sample holds about 40,000 clones, about 92% seen once. This sample comprised CD8+ T cells from peripheral blood mononuclear cells, obtained in the first trimester of pregnancy. The receptor set was obtained from a female donor with multiple sclerosis, enrolled in a pregnancy study.

The J gene is TRBJ2-2, the V gene TRBV19, with TRBD1 identical over 8 bases. Germline assignment: CDR1 LNHDA and CDR2 SQIVND (reference sequence). The length of the CDR3 is 14 residues. V trimming: 9 bases; J trimming: 6 bases; junction bases outside the gene matches: 9. The CDR3 loop reads CASLGTGASGELFF. The CDR3 DNA follows: TGTGCCAGCCTCGGGACAGGCGCCTCCGGGGAGCTGTTTTTT. Supplemented by reference TRBV19 and TRBJ2-2, the full variable domain reads DGGITQSPKYLFRKEGQNVTLSCEQNLNHDAMYWYRQDPGQGLRLIYYSQIVNDFQKGDIAEGYSVSREKKESFPLTVTSAQKNPTAFYLCASLGTGASGELFFGEGSRLTVL.

The chain joins TRBV2 to TRBJ1-3; D perhaps matches TRBD1 (5 bases). The CDR3 has 15 amino acids. The V gene lost 10 bases and the J gene lost 0 bases, with 16 bases spanning the gap. The germline gives CDR1 SNHLY, CDR2 FYNNEI. The DNA for the CDR3 is TGTGCCATCACACAGGTTTACTCCTCTGGAAACACCATATATTTT. Encoded protein: CAITQVYSSGNTIYF.

This chain uses TRBV6-1 with TRBJ1-1; D perhaps matches TRBD1 (6 bases). Germline CDR1 MNHNS, CDR2 SASEGT. The CDR3 has 14 residues. Between the trimmed V and J ends, which lost 6 bases and 3 bases, there was a span of 14 bases. The CDR3 sequence: CASRTSYRDTEAFF. CDR3 DNA: TGTGCCAGCAGAACATCGTACAGGGACACTGAAGCTTTCTTT.

The chain links TRBV4-1 to TRBJ2-3, with D unresolved. V was clipped by 7 bases and J by 0 bases, with 5 bases between them. Per germline, CDR1 MGHRA and CDR2 YSYEKL. The CDR3 is 12 residues long. The CDR3: CASTSSTDTQYF. CDR3 DNA: TGCGCCAGCACCTCTAGCACAGATACGCAGTATTTT.

The chain recombines TRBV15 with TRBJ2-7; 7 bases are a match to TRBD2. Germline CDR1 and CDR2: LNHNV and YYDKDF (reference sequence). The junction had 7 bases not matched to a gene; V was cut back by 5 bases and J by 0 bases. CDR3 length equals 15 residues. For the CDR3, the DNA is TGTGCCACCAGCGGAGCGGGAAACAACTCCTACGAGCAGTACTTC. This translates into CATSGAGNNSYEQYF.

V gene TRBV13 combines with J gene TRBJ1-1; D not resolved. This CDR3 spans 13 amino acids. V dropped 2 bases and J dropped 0 bases, with 4 bases sitting between them. In germline, CDR1 is PRHDT, CDR2 FYEKMQ (reference sequence). The CDR3 is CASSLLLNTEAFF. DNA for the CDR3: TGTGCCAGCAGCTTATTATTGAACACTGAAGCTTTCTTT.

This chain links TRBV9 with TRBJ2-7, with unresolved D. The CDR3 is made up of 13 amino acids. The germline gives CDR1 SGDLS, CDR2 YYNGEE. Trimming took 0 bases from V and 0 from J, leaving 4 bases between them. The CDR3 nucleotides read TGTGCCAGCAGCGTAGACAGCTCCTACGAGCAGTACTTC. The encoded protein is CASSVDSSYEQYF.

V usage is TRBV19 and J usage is TRBJ2-3, with 7 bases that match TRBD2. This CDR3 is 16 amino acids long. Per germline, CDR1 LNHDA and CDR2 SQIVND (reference sequence). The J segment lost 0 bases and the V segment lost 6 bases, leaving 9 bases of the junction unmatched. The chain's CDR3 is CASSPGTTPSTDTQYF. The CDR3, as DNA: TGTGCCAGTAGCCCCGGGACTACACCTAGCACAGATACGCAGTATTTT. Variable domain in full (rest from reference TRBV19 and TRBJ2-3): DGGITQSPKYLFRKEGQNVTLSCEQNLNHDAMYWYRQDPGQGLRLIYYSQIVNDFQKGDIAEGYSVSREKKESFPLTVTSAQKNPTAFYLCASSPGTTPSTDTQYFGPGTRLTVL.

This chain joins TRBV15 and TRBJ2-7; D unresolved. Germline loops: CDR1 LNHNV, CDR2 YYDKDF (reference sequence). This CDR3 has 14 residues. V shed 1 base and J shed 7 bases, with 14 bases lying between them. CDR3 in DNA: TGTGCCACCAGCAGAGTCTCCCAGATCAAAGAGCAGTACTTC. It is translated as CATSRVSQIKEQYF.

The J gene is TRBJ1-4, the V gene TRBV25-1; TRBD1 is a possible D gene (6 bases). Deletions cut 2 bases from V and 2 bases from J, with 15 bases between. The CDR3 contains 17 residues. Germline-derived CDR1 and CDR2 are MGHDK and SYGVNS. The CDR3 spells CASSEPNREWTNEKLFF. The CDR3 DNA follows: TGTGCCAGCAGTGAACCCAACAGGGAGTGGACTAATGAAAAACTGTTTTTT.

The chain couples TRBV19 to TRBJ2-5; D is unresolved. V lost 3 bases, J lost 5 bases, and 13 bases lay in between. The germline V gene encodes CDR1 LNHDA and CDR2 SQIVND (reference sequence). The CDR3 is 14 amino acids. The CDR3 sequence: CASSIAPGEETQYF. The CDR3 DNA reads TGTGCCAGTAGTATTGCTCCAGGCGAGGAGACCCAGTACTTC.

The rearrangement links TRBV29-1 to TRBJ1-2, with D uncertain. CDR3 length: 12 residues. Germline V gene sequence: CDR1 SQVTM, CDR2 ANQGSEA. Between the trimmed V and J ends, which lost 1 base and 1 base, there was a span of 4 bases. CDR3 nucleotide sequence: TGCAGCGTTGAAGGCAGTAACTATGGCTACACCTTC. Amino acids: CSVEGSNYGYTF.

J is TRBJ2-1 and V is TRBV27; perhaps TRBD1 as D (6 bases). This CDR3 is built from 12 residues. V dropped 3 bases and J dropped 10 bases, with 10 bases sitting between them. Per the germline V gene, CDR1 is MNHEY and CDR2 is SMNVEV (reference sequence). CDR3 in amino acids: CASSFPGTEQFF. The CDR3 coding sequence is TGTGCCAGCAGTTTCCCTGGGACAGAGCAGTTCTTC.

The CDR3 DNA reads as TGTGCCAGCAGCTATGGGACAGCCGAGCAGTACTTC. This codes for CASSYGTAEQYF. This chain uses TRBV5-6 with TRBJ2-7; TRBD1 matches 7 bases. V shed 3 bases, J shed 6 bases, and the junction held 3 bases outside the gene matches. The CDR3 loop spans 12 amino acids. Germline CDR1 is SGHDT and CDR2 is YYEEEE.

This clone was counted once. This rearrangement joins TRBV19 to TRBJ1-5, with D maybe TRBD1 (6 bases). Per germline, CDR1 LNHDA and CDR2 SQIVND (reference sequence). The germline V and J ends were trimmed by 3 bases and 4 bases, with 10 bases remaining between them. There are 14 residues in the CDR3. The CDR3 here is CASSIRDNNQPQHF. In DNA form, the CDR3 reads TGTGCCAGTAGTATTAGGGACAATAATCAGCCCCAGCATTTT. The variable domain in full, completed from reference TRBV19 and TRBJ1-5, reads DGGITQSPKYLFRKEGQNVTLSCEQNLNHDAMYWYRQDPGQGLRLIYYSQIVNDFQKGDIAEGYSVSREKKESFPLTVTSAQKNPTAFYLCASSIRDNNQPQHFGDGTRLSIL.

V and J are TRBV25-1 and TRBJ2-3, with D maybe TRBD1 (6 bases). V was cut by 8 bases and J by 1 base, with 19 bases left in between. Germline CDR1 and CDR2: MGHDK and SYGVNS. There are 16 residues in the CDR3. The CDR3 DNA follows: TGTGCCAGCGTTAAGGTGGGGGCAGGAGGCACAGATACGCAGTATTTT. It specifies CASVKVGAGGTDTQYF. Based on the CDR3 plus reference TRBV25-1 and TRBJ2-3, the full variable domain is EADIYQTPRYLVIGTGKKITLECSQTMGHDKMYWYQQDPGMELHLIHYSYGVNSTEKGDLSSESTVSRIRTEHFPLTLESARPSHTSQYLCASVKVGAGGTDTQYFGPGTRLTVL.

The chain links TRBV9 to TRBJ2-1, with 8 bases aligning to TRBD1. The CDR3 length is 16 residues. The germline gives CDR1 SGDLS, CDR2 YYNGEE. V was pared by 7 bases and J by 6 bases, with 15 bases of the junction left unmatched. CDR3 nucleotide sequence: TGTGCCAGCCGTCCAGGGGGCCGGGGGTCCCGCAATGAGCAGTTCTTC. It encodes CASRPGGRGSRNEQFF. Combining the CDR3 with reference TRBV9 and TRBJ2-1 gives the whole variable domain DSGVTQTPKHLITATGQRVTLRCSPRSGDLSVYWYQQSLDQGLQFLIQYYNGEERAKGNILERFSAQQFPDLHSELNLSSLELGDSALYFCASRPGGRGSRNEQFFGPGTRLTVL.

The chain couples TRBV29-1 to TRBJ2-7; tentatively, D is TRBD2 (5 bases). The germline CDR1 and CDR2 sequences are SQVTM and ANQGSEA. CDR3 length: 12 residues. Trimming took off 0 bases at V and 3 bases at J, with 6 bases between the two ends. In DNA, the CDR3 is TGCAGCGTTGAAGATGGGAGCTACGAGCAGTACTTC. The encoded protein is CSVEDGSYEQYF.

This clone was seen only once. The chain carries TRBV5-1 and TRBJ2-1; a weak D match, TRBD2 (6 bases). Germline CDR1 SGHRS, CDR2 YFSETQ. The CDR3 loop spans 14 amino acids. Trimming left V 1 base short and J 8 bases short, with 13 bases between. The CDR3 nucleotides read TGCGCCAGCAGCTTGACGGACAAGCGGGATGAGCAGTTCTTC. Translated, it gives CASSLTDKRDEQFF.

A single count supports this clone. CDR3: CASSVAHGLAGGQDREDTQYF. In DNA form, the CDR3 reads TGTGCCAGCAGCGTTGCTCACGGACTAGCGGGGGGCCAAGACCGCGAAGATACGCAGTATTTT. The rearrangement uses TRBV9 and TRBJ2-3; TRBD2 matches at 14 bases. CDR1 is SGDLS and CDR2 is YYNGEE in the germline V gene. The junction had 19 bases not matched to a gene; V was cut back by 2 bases and J by 5 bases. This CDR3 spans 21 amino acids.

This chain connects TRBV7-3 to TRBJ2-1; weak D call: TRBD2 (5 bases). This CDR3 has 16 amino acids. V was pared by 5 bases and J by 1 base, with 15 bases between. From germline, CDR1 is SGHTA and CDR2 FQGTGA. The CDR3 DNA reads TGTGCCAGCAGCCCATTCGACACGGGGTCCTACAATGAGCAGTTCTTC. Its protein is CASSPFDTGSYNEQFF.